Listed below are T cell receptor beta chains from one sample, sequenced in a study of identical twins. Each CDR3 protein gets one entry after TCRdb re-called the 5' RACE reads with MiXCR. The sample lists 1.5 million to 2 million distinct CDR3 sequences; 25% to 35% were seen once. Specimen: cord blood. The receptors stem from a newborn girl in good health. The conserved cysteine and the conserved F or W are not part of the CDR3 here. The order of the fields is CDR3 protein, D gene, V gene, J gene. The D gene is left open where the match is weak.

cdr3_aa: ATSDRLAGEATYEQY
d_call: TRBD2
v_call: TRBV24-1
j_call: TRBJ2-7

cdr3_aa: ASSTPVAGDMMNTEAF
d_call: NA
v_call: TRBV21-1
j_call: TRBJ1-1

cdr3_aa: ASSLGHGEQY
d_call: NA
v_call: TRBV5-1
j_call: TRBJ2-7

cdr3_aa: ASSLPGTVYGYT
d_call: NA
v_call: TRBV28
j_call: TRBJ1-2

cdr3_aa: VSRRTGIGDTQY
d_call: TRBD1
v_call: TRBV27
j_call: TRBJ2-3

cdr3_aa: ASRLGTGSLYEQY
d_call: TRBD1
v_call: TRBV12-3/TRBV12-4
j_call: TRBJ2-7

cdr3_aa: ASRKQGTRGYT
d_call: TRBD1
v_call: TRBV28
j_call: TRBJ1-2

cdr3_aa: ASSVGPGGRDHGQY
d_call: NA
v_call: TRBV9
j_call: TRBJ2-5

cdr3_aa: SARDLHGPSYNEQF
d_call: NA
v_call: TRBV20-1
j_call: TRBJ2-1

cdr3_aa: SAPSGSLGTDAQY
d_call: TRBD2
v_call: TRBV20-1
j_call: TRBJ2-3

cdr3_aa: SARNRGPGSYNEQY
d_call: TRBD1
v_call: TRBV20-1
j_call: NA

cdr3_aa: ASSSTAGGPYNEQF
d_call: TRBD2
v_call: TRBV27
j_call: TRBJ2-1

cdr3_aa: ASRSGRTGFHEQY
d_call: TRBD1
v_call: TRBV27
j_call: TRBJ2-7

cdr3_aa: ASKGTGKEKLF
d_call: TRBD1
v_call: TRBV4-1
j_call: TRBJ1-4

cdr3_aa: ASSPPGGGYYEQY
d_call: NA
v_call: TRBV18
j_call: TRBJ2-7

cdr3_aa: ASSLGAPLAKNIQY
d_call: NA
v_call: TRBV7-2
j_call: TRBJ2-4

cdr3_aa: ASSPAALNNEQY
d_call: NA
v_call: TRBV18
j_call: TRBJ2-5

cdr3_aa: ASSYAGTGLYNSPLH
d_call: TRBD1
v_call: TRBV6-5
j_call: TRBJ1-6

cdr3_aa: ASSHSTGGLYGYT
d_call: TRBD1
v_call: TRBV4-2
j_call: TRBJ1-2

cdr3_aa: ASSLGLGTANEQY
d_call: NA
v_call: TRBV12-3/TRBV12-4
j_call: TRBJ2-5

cdr3_aa: ASSSMTGGNQPQH
d_call: NA
v_call: TRBV12-3/TRBV12-4
j_call: TRBJ1-5

cdr3_aa: ASSPHRNNEKLF
d_call: NA
v_call: TRBV7-2
j_call: TRBJ1-4

cdr3_aa: ATSDLQVNQPQH
d_call: NA
v_call: TRBV24-1
j_call: TRBJ1-5

cdr3_aa: ASSEGHRILEKLF
d_call: NA
v_call: TRBV6-1
j_call: TRBJ1-4

cdr3_aa: ASSGTGNRNYGYT
d_call: TRBD1
v_call: TRBV28
j_call: TRBJ1-2

cdr3_aa: ASSLREDMQY
d_call: NA
v_call: TRBV12-3/TRBV12-4
j_call: TRBJ2-3

cdr3_aa: ASSPRTIYRYEQY
d_call: NA
v_call: TRBV13
j_call: TRBJ2-7

cdr3_aa: ASSVGTSIGTDTQY
d_call: NA
v_call: TRBV9
j_call: TRBJ2-3

cdr3_aa: ATTDRGTGELF
d_call: TRBD1
v_call: TRBV24-1
j_call: TRBJ2-2

cdr3_aa: ASSEVRRGNSYEQY
d_call: NA
v_call: TRBV6-1
j_call: TRBJ2-7

cdr3_aa: SATQGRATYGYT
d_call: NA
v_call: TRBV20-1
j_call: TRBJ1-2

cdr3_aa: ASSQEKTYEQY
d_call: NA
v_call: TRBV4-2
j_call: TRBJ2-7

cdr3_aa: ATSRGIIEGNQPQH
d_call: NA
v_call: TRBV15
j_call: TRBJ1-5

cdr3_aa: ASSLPRLAGIDEQF
d_call: TRBD2
v_call: TRBV12-3/TRBV12-4
j_call: TRBJ2-1

cdr3_aa: SARAGQAPWYGYT
d_call: NA
v_call: TRBV20-1
j_call: TRBJ1-2

cdr3_aa: SAPPALLTDTQY
d_call: NA
v_call: TRBV20-1
j_call: TRBJ2-3

cdr3_aa: SARWGTVSNQPQH
d_call: TRBD1
v_call: TRBV20-1
j_call: TRBJ1-5

cdr3_aa: ASGLLGFNQPQH
d_call: NA
v_call: TRBV12-5
j_call: TRBJ1-5

cdr3_aa: ASSLSRIPGRGNSPLH
d_call: NA
v_call: TRBV27
j_call: TRBJ1-6

cdr3_aa: ASSPQGSLGENIQY
d_call: NA
v_call: TRBV12-3/TRBV12-4
j_call: TRBJ2-4

cdr3_aa: ASSESPGTRSRKETQY
d_call: TRBD2
v_call: TRBV10-2
j_call: TRBJ2-5

cdr3_aa: AISDSGHQNTEAF
d_call: NA
v_call: TRBV10-3
j_call: TRBJ1-1

cdr3_aa: ASSSLSTYQETQY
d_call: NA
v_call: TRBV6-5
j_call: TRBJ2-5

cdr3_aa: ASTLTSGGSGANVLT
d_call: TRBD2
v_call: TRBV2
j_call: TRBJ2-6

cdr3_aa: ASSEGGQNTEAF
d_call: NA
v_call: TRBV2
j_call: TRBJ1-1

cdr3_aa: ASSQDGGTYGYT
d_call: NA
v_call: TRBV3-1
j_call: TRBJ1-2

cdr3_aa: SARDRLSQRGTADTRY
d_call: TRBD2
v_call: TRBV20-1
j_call: TRBJ2-3

cdr3_aa: ASMGNTDTQY
d_call: NA
v_call: TRBV12-3/TRBV12-4
j_call: TRBJ2-3

cdr3_aa: ASSSTYYGYT
d_call: NA
v_call: TRBV7-6
j_call: TRBJ1-2

cdr3_aa: ASSEGYHPRADTQY
d_call: NA
v_call: TRBV2
j_call: TRBJ2-3

cdr3_aa: SAVTSGGVRDTQY
d_call: TRBD2
v_call: TRBV20-1
j_call: TRBJ2-3

cdr3_aa: AISERLSGSEAF
d_call: NA
v_call: TRBV10-3
j_call: TRBJ1-1

cdr3_aa: ASSETGGVYGYT
d_call: NA
v_call: TRBV6-1
j_call: TRBJ1-2

cdr3_aa: ASSLPETDTQY
d_call: NA
v_call: TRBV7-2
j_call: TRBJ2-3

cdr3_aa: SARELAGGPVDTQY
d_call: TRBD2
v_call: TRBV20-1
j_call: TRBJ2-3

cdr3_aa: AISPGLETQETQY
d_call: TRBD2
v_call: TRBV10-3
j_call: TRBJ2-5

cdr3_aa: ASSPTGTRANEQF
d_call: NA
v_call: TRBV6-5
j_call: TRBJ2-1